These 30 T cell receptor beta chains came from one sample sequenced in a study of blood T cell repertoires in COVID-19 (dated by TCRdb to between 2020 and 2021). Libraries were built with the immunoSEQ multiplex PCR assay. In its TCRdb copy, this immuneACCESS table keeps in-frame sequences only and misses some clones. Where compared with another copy, unresolved V genes explain less than half of these, and the others have no known cause. This sample lists more than 250,000 clones; roughly 90% were detected once. Together, the top ten hold about a fifth of the sample. The sample comprised PBMCs or T cells enriched from blood (not recorded which). These receptors all stem from a woman in her 30s who had recovered from COVID-19.

The CDR3 sequence is CASSPGILAEQYF. The CDR3 DNA sequence: TGTGCCAGCAGCCCCGGGATCCTAGCGGAGCAGTACTTC. The chain has TRBV7-9 and TRBJ2-7, with D possibly TRBD2 on 6 matching bases. This CDR3 is built from 13 residues. Germline-derived CDR1 and CDR2 are SEHNR and FQNEAQ (reference sequence). Trimming took 5 bases from V and 7 from J, leaving 15 bases between them.

V is TRBV29-1 and J is TRBJ1-4; D possibly corresponds to TRBD1 (5 bases). V shed 5 bases and J shed 8 bases, with 15 bases lying between them. This CDR3 has 13 residues. Germline CDR1 and CDR2: SQVTM and ANQGSEA. CDR3 region: CSVLGRGVEKLFF. The CDR3 bases are TGCAGCGTTCTTGGGCGGGGCGTAGAAAAACTGTTTTTT.

This rearrangement joins TRBV10-1 to TRBJ2-3, with 10 bases lining up with TRBD2. The ends lost 2 bases at V and 0 bases at J; junction bases unmatched: 8. Germline V gene data show CDR1 as WNHNN and CDR2 as SYGVQD (reference sequence). This CDR3 spans 18 amino acids. Here the CDR3 DNA reads TGCGCCAGCAGTGAGCGGCTAGCGGGAGCAACTAGCACAGATACGCAGTATTTT. Protein: CASSERLAGATSTDTQYF.

J is TRBJ1-5 and V is TRBV18; no reliable D call. The CDR3 extends over 14 amino acids. Per germline, CDR1 KGHSH and CDR2 LQKENI. V shed 3 bases and J shed 8 bases, with 14 bases lying between them. CDR3 amino acids: CASSPQSSGEPQHF. CDR3 nucleotide sequence: TGTGCCAGCTCACCGCAGAGTTCCGGGGAGCCCCAGCATTTT.

The V and J genes are TRBV5-1 and TRBJ2-2, with unresolved D. This CDR3 spans 13 amino acids. With 2 bases removed from V and 6 bases from J, the gap between germline ends came to 8 bases. Germline assignment: CDR1 SGHRS and CDR2 YFSETQ. CDR3 region: CASSFSYPGELFF. The CDR3 DNA sequence: TGCGCCAGCAGCTTTAGCTACCCCGGGGAGCTGTTTTTT.

The chain combines TRBV5-1 with TRBJ2-7, with TRBD2 matching over 12 bases. The CDR3 is made up of 15 amino acids. V gave up 5 bases and J gave up 3 bases; unmatched junction bases: 6. Per germline, CDR1 SGHRS and CDR2 YFSETQ. For the CDR3, the DNA is TGCGCCAGCAGATACCGGACTAGCGGGATCTACGAGCAGTACTTC. Protein sequence: CASRYRTSGIYEQYF.

The chain combines TRBV5-6 with TRBJ1-2, with D unclear. Between the trimmed V and J ends, which lost 3 bases and 8 bases, there was a span of 8 bases. This CDR3 contains 11 residues. Germline lookup yields CDR1 SGHDT and CDR2 YYEEEE. The CDR3 coding sequence is TGTGCCAGCAGCTGGATCGGGGGCTACACCTTC. This gives the protein CASSWIGGYTF.

This clone was seen ten or more times. The CDR3 DNA follows: TGTGCCAGCAGCCAAGCGGTGCGATACAATGAGCAGTTCTTC. Residues: CASSQAVRYNEQFF. This sequence joins TRBV3-1 (or the pseudogene TRBV3-2) and TRBJ2-1; D call uncertain. Trimming stripped 1 base from V and 4 bases from J, with 8 bases between. The CDR3 has 14 amino acids. The germline CDR1 and CDR2 sequences are LGHDT and YNNKEL (reference sequence).

The count of this clone is one. Distinct nucleotide sequences in the sample also encode this CDR3. The chain has TRBV19 and TRBJ1-2; 8 nucleotides match TRBD1. Germline CDR1 reads LNHDA; CDR2 reads SQIVND (reference sequence). CDR3 length: 13 amino acids. Losses at the gene ends were 3 bases for V and 5 bases for J; bases not matched to a gene: 2. Here the CDR3 reads CASSIGQGYGYTF. The CDR3 DNA reads TGTGCCAGTAGTATCGGACAGGGTTATGGCTACACCTTC. The full variable domain, its missing parts supplied by reference TRBV19 and TRBJ1-2, is DGGITQSPKYLFRKEGQNVTLSCEQNLNHDAMYWYRQDPGQGLRLIYYSQIVNDFQKGDIAEGYSVSREKKESFPLTVTSAQKNPTAFYLCASSIGQGYGYTFGSGTRLTVV.

The chain carries TRBV11-2 and TRBJ2-7, with TRBD1 as a possible D gene (5 bases). Germline CDR1 SGHAT, CDR2 FQNNGV. V was pared by 5 bases and J by 3 bases, with 14 bases between. CDR3 length equals 14 residues. The CDR3 reads CASSEVGTGYEQYF. The CDR3 region has the DNA TGTGCCAGCAGCGAGGTAGGCACAGGCTACGAGCAGTACTTC.

V is TRBV7-9 and J is TRBJ1-2; D is ambiguous. The CDR3 contains 14 residues. Germline V gene lookup returns CDR1 SEHNR and CDR2 FQNEAQ (reference sequence). Trimming took off 5 bases at V and 3 bases at J, with 13 bases between the two ends. The CDR3 reads CASSPLSSHYGYTF. As DNA, the CDR3 is TGTGCCAGCAGCCCCCTTTCGAGTCACTATGGCTACACCTTC. Looking up the rest from reference TRBV7-9 and TRBJ1-2 gives the full variable domain: DTGVSQNPRHKITKRGQNVTFRCDPISEHNRLYWYRQTLGQGPEFLTYFQNEAQLEKSRLLSDRFSAERPKGSFSTLEIQRTEQGDSAMYLCASSPLSSHYGYTFGSGTRLTVV.

This rearrangement joins TRBV7-2 to TRBJ2-4, with TRBD2 matching over 16 bases. The V segment lost 5 bases and the J segment 2 bases; nucleotides outside the gene matches: 6. The V gene's germline CDR1 is SGHTA and CDR2 FQGNSA. The CDR3 length is 18 residues. The CDR3 DNA reads TGTGCCAGCAGCCCGGGACTAGCGGGAGGGCCATCCAAAAACATTCAGTACTTC. Encoded protein: CASSPGLAGGPSKNIQYF.

The gene calls are TRBV5-1 and TRBJ2-7, with D possibly being TRBD1 (5 bases). Germline V gene sequence: CDR1 SGHRS, CDR2 YFSETQ. V was pared by 4 bases and J by 3 bases, with 11 bases between. The CDR3 consists of 13 residues. CDR3 protein: CASSKDRLYEQYF. The CDR3 coding sequence is TGCGCCAGCAGCAAAGACAGACTCTACGAGCAGTACTTC.

J is TRBJ2-6 and V is TRBV15, with 9 positions matching TRBD1. Germline V gene data show CDR1 as LNHNV and CDR2 as YYDKDF (reference sequence). CDR3 length: 17 residues. V lost 2 bases and J lost 2; bases outside the gene matches: 4. The CDR3 nucleotides are TGTGCCACCAGCAGAAGGACAGGGGAGCCTGGGGCCAACGTCCTGACTTTC. Protein: CATSRRTGEPGANVLTF.

V usage is TRBV19 and J usage is TRBJ1-1; TRBD1 agrees at 8 bases. The V gene's germline CDR1 is LNHDA and CDR2 SQIVND (reference sequence). The CDR3 is made up of 13 amino acids. With 5 bases clipped from V and 8 bases from J, the junction kept 7 bases outside the gene matches. The DNA of the CDR3 is TGTGCCAGTAGTCCACAACGGACAGGGGAAGCTTTCTTT. This translates into CASSPQRTGEAFF.

This chain links TRBV4-1 with TRBJ1-2, with no clear D. Trimming left V 1 base short and J 0 bases short, with 12 bases between. CDR3 length equals 16 residues. Looked up from germline, CDR1 is MGHRA and CDR2 is YSYEKL. CDR3 region: CASSQGIGRPNYGYTF. The CDR3 region has the DNA TGCGCCAGCAGCCAAGGTATCGGCAGGCCTAACTATGGCTACACCTTC.

This clone was observed a single time. The V gene is TRBV28, the J gene TRBJ1-6; D is uncertain. The CDR3 is 13 amino acids. The germline gives CDR1 MDHEN, CDR2 SYDVKM. Trimming took 7 bases from V and 9 from J, leaving 13 bases between them. CDR3: CASNRGGLSPLHF. CDR3 nucleotide sequence: TGTGCCAGCAATCGGGGAGGACTTTCACCCCTCCACTTT.

CDR3 region: CASSPQARQPQHF. As DNA, the CDR3 is TGTGCCAGCAGTCCCCAGGCCAGGCAGCCCCAGCATTTT. This chain joins TRBV27 and TRBJ1-5; D ambiguous. Deletions cut 5 bases from V and 7 bases from J, with 12 bases between. The CDR3 spans 13 residues. Germline CDR1 is MNHEY and CDR2 is SMNVEV (reference sequence).

This clone occurred once. The V gene is TRBV9, the J gene TRBJ2-7, with D perhaps matching TRBD2 (6 bases). Germline V gene data show CDR1 as SGDLS and CDR2 as YYNGEE. V lost 4 bases, J lost 3 bases, and 20 bases lay in between. The CDR3 length is 16 residues. The CDR3 DNA is TGTGCCAGCAGCTCCGCCTCGGGAGATACCCACTACGAGCAGTACTTC. This sequence encodes CASSSASGDTHYEQYF.

The chain uses TRBV3-1 (or the pseudogene TRBV3-2) and TRBJ1-1, with D possibly TRBD1 on 6 matching bases. There are 15 residues in the CDR3. The germline gives CDR1 LGHDT, CDR2 YNNKEL (reference sequence). Trimming left V 5 bases short and J 3 bases short, with 16 bases between. The CDR3 reads CASSERQVHDTEAFF. The CDR3 bases are TGTGCCAGCAGCGAGCGACAGGTTCATGACACTGAAGCTTTCTTT.

The chain couples TRBV28 to TRBJ1-1; D unresolved. Germline loops: CDR1 MDHEN, CDR2 SYDVKM. V dropped 2 bases and J dropped 3 bases, with 13 bases sitting between them. This CDR3 has 15 residues. In nucleotides, the CDR3 is TGTGCCAGCAGTTTAGCCCGGGATGCAGACACTGAAGCTTTCTTT. Protein: CASSLARDADTEAFF.

The V call is TRBV3-1 (or the pseudogene TRBV3-2), the J call TRBJ1-1, with D maybe TRBD1 (5 bases). Looked up from germline, CDR1 is LGHDT and CDR2 is YNNKEL (reference sequence). This CDR3 region has 14 residues. Trimming removed 5 bases from V and 1 base from J, with 11 bases in between. CDR3 protein: CASSSGLWNTEAFF. Here the CDR3 DNA reads TGTGCCAGCAGCTCAGGGCTTTGGAACACTGAAGCTTTCTTT.

V is TRBV28 and J is TRBJ1-2, with 7 nucleotides matching TRBD1. The germline gives CDR1 MDHEN, CDR2 SYDVKM. J gave up 5 bases and V 5 bases, and 8 bases lay outside the gene matches. The CDR3 is 14 amino acids. CDR3 residues: CASSTGQTSYGYTF. CDR3 DNA sequence: TGTGCCAGCAGTACGGGACAGACCTCTTATGGCTACACCTTC.

This rearrangement joins TRBV7-2 to TRBJ2-1, with TRBD2 identical over 15 bases. Germline V CDR1 and CDR2: SGHTA, FQGNSA. Germline trimming cut 3 bases from V and 6 bases from J; bases unmatched to any gene: 3. CDR3 length equals 16 residues. Written as DNA, the CDR3 is TGTGCCAGCAGCTTGGGGACTAGCGGGGGGTTCAATGAGCAGTTCTTC. Translating it yields CASSLGTSGGFNEQFF.

This chain links TRBV28 with TRBJ2-2; 12 bases are shared with TRBD2. Germline-derived CDR1 and CDR2 are MDHEN and SYDVKM. The CDR3 runs 15 residues. J lost 5 bases, V lost 11 bases, and 9 bases had no gene match. CDR3 sequence reads: CAAFSLAGGTGELFF. In DNA form, the CDR3 reads TGTGCCGCTTTCTCGCTAGCGGGGGGGACCGGGGAGCTGTTTTTT.

The rearrangement joins TRBV6-2 or TRBV6-3 to TRBJ1-5; 8 positions agree with TRBD1. V lost 5 bases, J lost 10 bases, and 13 bases stayed unmatched. The CDR3 loop spans 15 amino acids. Germline CDR1 and CDR2: MNHEY and SVGEGT. CDR3 in amino acids: CASSQRNRPGGPQHF. In nucleotides, the CDR3 is TGTGCCAGCAGTCAACGAAACCGCCCAGGGGGCCCCCAGCATTTT.

The J gene is TRBJ2-5, the V gene TRBV7-9; a possible D gene is TRBD1 (5 bases). Germline V gene sequence: CDR1 SEHNR, CDR2 FQNEAQ (reference sequence). The CDR3 extends over 15 amino acids. Between the trimmed V and J ends, which lost 8 bases and 2 bases, there was a span of 18 bases. CDR3 sequence reads: CASHPLLGLQETQYF. The CDR3, as DNA: TGTGCCAGCCACCCTCTTCTGGGGCTACAAGAGACCCAGTACTTC.

V is TRBV7-2 and J is TRBJ1-1; D not certain. Germline loops: CDR1 SGHTA, CDR2 FQGNSA. Trimming cost V 3 bases and J 1 base, with 9 bases left between them. The CDR3 has 14 residues. The CDR3 bases are TGTGCCAGCAGCTTCCGTCAGGAGAACACTGAAGCTTTCTTT. Its protein product is CASSFRQENTEAFF.

With respect to this clone: Other DNA sequences in this sample translate to the same CDR3. The chain recombines TRBV6-5 with TRBJ1-1; D gene uncertain. V lost 8 bases to trimming and J lost 3 bases, with 7 bases between them. Germline V gene lookup returns CDR1 MNHEY and CDR2 SVGAGI. CDR3 size: 11 residues. DNA of the CDR3: TGTGCCAGCGCGAGGGACACTGAAGCTTTCTTT. It codes for CASARDTEAFF.

The chain joins TRBV9 to TRBJ1-1, with D possibly being TRBD1 (6 bases). V gave up 0 bases and J gave up 7 bases, with 16 bases separating them. The CDR3 runs 15 residues. Germline V gene data show CDR1 as SGDLS and CDR2 as YYNGEE. The CDR3 loop is CASSVDGGVNGEAFF. The CDR3 coding sequence is TGTGCCAGCAGCGTAGATGGGGGCGTGAACGGTGAAGCTTTCTTT.